These 3 T cell receptor beta chains came from one sample sequenced in a study of cytomegalovirus exposure and HLA in healthy donors. Primers: 60 Vbeta forward and 13 Jbeta reverse. TCRdb's copy holds only in-frame clones and misses some; the assay was immunoSEQ multiplex PCR. This table holds 150,000 to 200,000 clones, 75% to 85% found once. The sequencing input was PBMCs. These receptors all stem from a boy aged 5-17 years in good health and CMV-seronegative.

This chain joins TRBV27 and TRBJ2-7; 10 bases line up with TRBD2. Looked up from germline, CDR1 is MNHEY and CDR2 is SMNVEV (reference sequence). The CDR3 contains 16 residues. V trimming: 3 bases; J trimming: 0 bases; junction bases outside the gene matches: 5. The CDR3, as DNA: TGTGCCAGCAGTTTTATAGCGGGGGGCAGCTCCTACGAGCAGTACTTC. Protein product: CASSFIAGGSSYEQYF.

Only one count was recorded for this clone. The V and J genes are TRBV2 and TRBJ2-1, with 9 bases fitting TRBD2. The CDR3 sequence is 17 residues long. J gave up 4 bases and V 3 bases, and 10 bases lay outside the gene matches. Germline CDR1 and CDR2: SNHLY and FYNNEI. CDR3 in amino acids: CASSEGGWSGGYNEQFF. The CDR3 coding sequence is TGTGCCAGCAGTGAGGGGGGGTGGAGCGGGGGGTACAATGAGCAGTTCTTC.

The chain couples TRBV6-1 to TRBJ2-1, with 11 nucleotides matching TRBD2. Germline assignment: CDR1 MNHNS and CDR2 SASEGT. The CDR3 totals 15 residues. After removal of 1 base from V and 7 bases from J, the junction contained 3 bases not matched to a gene. The CDR3 loop is CASSEGLAGPNEQFF. In DNA, the CDR3 is TGTGCCAGCAGTGAAGGACTAGCGGGACCTAATGAGCAGTTCTTC.